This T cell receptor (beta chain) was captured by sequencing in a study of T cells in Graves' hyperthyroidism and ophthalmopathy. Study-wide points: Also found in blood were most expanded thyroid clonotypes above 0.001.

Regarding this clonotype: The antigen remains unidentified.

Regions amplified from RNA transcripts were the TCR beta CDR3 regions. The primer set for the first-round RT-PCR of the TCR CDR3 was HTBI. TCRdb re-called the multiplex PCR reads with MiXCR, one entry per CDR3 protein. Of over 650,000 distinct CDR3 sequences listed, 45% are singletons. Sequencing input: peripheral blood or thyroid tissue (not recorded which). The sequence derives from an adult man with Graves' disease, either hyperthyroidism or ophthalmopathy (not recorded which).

The CDR3, as DNA: TGTGCCAGTAGTTCTACAGCGATCTCTGGAAACACCATATATTTT. Protein: CASSSTAISGNTIYF. This chain joins TRBV19 and TRBJ1-3; D is unresolved. Trimming stripped 5 bases from V and 0 bases from J, with 11 bases between. This CDR3 region has 15 residues. Germline assignment: CDR1 LNHDA and CDR2 SQIVND (reference sequence).